This T cell receptor beta chain is from a study of CD8 T cells in ankylosing spondylitis. Study results and limitations: There was a TCR beta motif, made of several highly homologous variants, that appeared characteristic of ankylosing spondylitis blood.

Germline-derived CDR1 and CDR2 are MNHEY and SMNVEV (reference sequence). This CDR3 has 16 residues. V lost 1 base to trimming and J lost 4 bases, with 16 bases between them. Regarding this clonotype: Its antigen is currently unknown.

TCRdb recomputed calls from the 5' RACE reads with MiXCR, one row per CDR3 protein. The sample shows some 200,000 distinct CDR3 sequences, 7% to 8% of them seen only once. The source is a male donor with ankylosing spondylitis. Sequenced sample: blood, either unsorted or a sorted T cell fraction (not recorded which). V is TRBV27 and J is TRBJ1-1; D unclear. The CDR3 nucleotides read TGTGCCAGCAGTTTATGGCGGGGAGAGGGTTCCACTGAAGCTTTCTTT. This codes for CASSLWRGEGSTEAFF.